These T cell receptor beta chains were read from a single sample in a study of blood T cells in healthy people across ages. TCRdb fed the 5' RACE reads into MiXCR, producing one record per CDR3 protein. The sample lists around 1,000,000 distinct CDR3 sequences, about 23% occurring once. The same data also went into a second study, on T cells of mothers and their children.

The sequenced sample consisted of blood. Source of these receptors: a girl between 2 and 10 years old in good health. The CDR3 runs from the conserved cysteine through the conserved F or W. D genes are given only for firm matches. Expanded clones are given a class, and other clones once, few, many or no size at all.

>TRBD1|TRBJ1-2|-|TRBV29-1
CSVEEGQDFYGYTF
TGCAGCGTTGAAGAGGGACAGGATTTCTATGGCTACACCTTC
>TRBD1|TRBJ2-1|once|TRBV2
CAINTGTGRNEQFF
TGTGCTATCAATACCGGGACAGGGCGGAATGAGCAGTTCTTC
>-|TRBJ2-1|many|TRBV7-3
CASSSNNEQFF
TGTGCCAGCAGCTCAAACAATGAGCAGTTCTTC
>-|TRBJ1-1|few|TRBV29-1
CSVGGGLGNTEAFF
TGCAGCGTTGGGGGGGGACTGGGGAACACTGAAGCTTTCTTT
>TRBD1|TRBJ2-7|few|TRBV5-6
CASSGSWDRIYEQYF
TGTGCCAGCAGCGGCTCTTGGGACAGAATCTACGAGCAGTACTTC
>-|TRBJ1-2|once|TRBV25-1
CASSNYFNYGYTF
TGTGCCAGCAGTAACTACTTTAACTATGGCTACACCTTC
>-|TRBJ2-3|-|TRBV12-3/TRBV12-4
CASSRRVSTDTQYF
TGTGCCAGCAGCCGCCGGGTGAGCACAGATACGCAGTATTTT
>TRBD1|TRBJ2-7|-|TRBV29-1
CSVVNVGQGLYEQYF
TGCAGCGTTGTAAACGTAGGACAGGGACTCTACGAGCAGTACTTC
>-|TRBJ2-3|-|TRBV14
CASSQAIWGQGTDTQYF
TGTGCCAGCAGCCAAGCGATCTGGGGGCAGGGCACAGATACGCAGTATTTT
>-|TRBJ2-5|few|TRBV4-3
CASSQYTDEPFF
TGCGCCAGCAGCCAATACACCGACGAACCGTTCTTC
>-|TRBJ1-5|-|TRBV6-2/TRBV6-3
CASSYSTIQPQHF
TGTGCCAGCAGTTACTCCACCATTCAGCCCCAGCATTTT
>-|TRBJ2-3|-|TRBV7-2
CASSLKWSDTQYF
TGTGCCAGCAGCTTGAAGTGGTCAGATACGCAGTATTTT
>TRBD1|TRBJ2-5|many|TRBV7-9
CASIFDRGPPGETQYF
TGTGCCAGCATCTTTGACAGGGGTCCCCCGGGGGAGACCCAGTACTTC
>TRBD2|TRBJ2-3|-|TRBV28
CASSLRRGADTQYF
TGTGCCAGCAGTTTGCGACGGGGGGCAGATACGCAGTATTTT
>-|TRBJ2-1|-|TRBV7-9
CASSLLVGGYDEQFF
TGTGCCAGCAGCTTACTGGTGGGCGGTTATGATGAGCAGTTCTTC
>-|TRBJ2-2|few|TRBV29-1
CSVELGERPWELFF
TGCAGCGTGGAATTGGGGGAACGGCCCTGGGAGCTGTTTTTT
>-|TRBJ2-7|-|TRBV20-1
CSASWRASYEQYF
TGCAGTGCTAGCTGGCGGGCATCCTACGAGCAGTACTTC
>TRBD1|TRBJ2-5|-|TRBV6-1
CASSDIFRGKETQYF
TGTGCCAGCAGTGACATATTCAGGGGGAAGGAGACCCAGTACTTC
>-|TRBJ1-1|few|TRBV6-6
CASDVTSMNTEASF
TGTGCCAGTGACGTAACCTCAATGAACACTGAAGCTTCCTTT
>TRBD2|TRBJ2-1|few|TRBV2
CATLLASGSKDEQFF
TGTGCCACCCTATTAGCTAGCGGGAGTAAAGATGAGCAGTTCTTC
>TRBD2|TRBJ2-7|few|TRBV9
CASSTSGGPTYEQYF
TGTGCCAGCAGCACTAGCGGGGGGCCAACCTACGAGCAGTACTTC
>-|TRBJ1-1|few|TRBV7-9
CASSLEVSGAFF
TGTGCCAGCAGCTTAGAGGTATCAGGAGCTTTCTTT
>-|TRBJ1-3|-|TRBV7-2
CASSSVRGTIYF
TGTGCCAGCAGCTCTGTGCGGGGCACCATATATTTT
>-|TRBJ2-3|few|TRBV23-1
CASTRKWTDTQYF
TGCGCCAGCACGAGGAAATGGACAGATACGCAGTATTTT
>-|TRBJ2-4|few|TRBV27
CASSLSPHREVKNIQYF
TGTGCCAGCAGTTTATCTCCGCACAGGGAGGTCAAAAACATTCAGTACTTC
>-|TRBJ1-4|-|TRBV11-2
CASSLDLGGPEKLFF
TGTGCCAGCAGCTTAGATCTTGGGGGGCCTGAAAAACTGTTTTTT
>-|TRBJ1-1|few|TRBV29-1
CSVEDRTRGTEAFF
TGCAGCGTTGAAGACAGGACGAGGGGCACTGAAGCTTTCTTT
>-|TRBJ2-3|-|TRBV6-2/TRBV6-3
CASSYSVRQPDTQYF
TGTGCCAGCAGTTACTCGGTGCGACAGCCAGATACGCAGTATTTT
>-|TRBJ2-1|few|TRBV7-2
CASRADSYPNEQFF
TGTGCCAGCAGAGCGGACTCGTACCCCAATGAGCAGTTCTTC
>TRBD1|TRBJ2-7|-|TRBV5-1
CASSLAQGVVYEQYF
TGCGCCAGCAGCTTGGCACAGGGGGTCGTCTACGAGCAGTACTTC
>-|TRBJ2-2|few|TRBV6-5
CASSYWTANTGELFF
TGTGCCAGCAGTTACTGGACAGCGAACACCGGGGAGCTGTTTTTT
>-|TRBJ2-4|-|TRBV11-2
CASSLGGTQNIQYF
TGTGCCAGCAGCTTAGGGGGGACCCAAAACATTCAGTACTTC
>-|TRBJ2-1|-|TRBV7-9
CASSLEGSVEQFF
TGTGCCAGCAGCTTAGAGGGGAGTGTTGAGCAGTTCTTC
>-|TRBJ2-2|few|TRBV5-6
CASGFQGNTGELFF
TGTGCCAGCGGCTTTCAGGGGAACACCGGGGAGCTGTTTTTT
>-|TRBJ2-7|many|TRBV25-1
CASSPTGFYEQYF
TGTGCCAGCAGTCCTACAGGATTCTACGAGCAGTACTTC
>TRBD1|TRBJ2-5|-|TRBV5-1
CASDAGQAGETQYF
TGCGCCAGCGACGCGGGACAGGCAGGGGAGACCCAGTACTTC
>-|TRBJ1-1|many|TRBV6-5
CASSYDRNTEAFF
TGTGCCAGCAGTTACGACCGGAACACTGAAGCTTTCTTT
>-|TRBJ2-1|-|TRBV19
CASSFYGHNEQFF
TGTGCCAGTTCGTTTTACGGGCACAATGAGCAGTTCTTC
>-|TRBJ2-4|once|TRBV11-3
CASSLIGDDHSIQYF
TGTGCCAGCAGCTTGATAGGGGATGACCATAGCATTCAGTACTTC
>-|TRBJ2-1|many|TRBV12-3/TRBV12-4
CASSFQNEQFF
TGTGCCAGCAGTTTCCAGAATGAGCAGTTCTTC
>TRBD2|TRBJ2-7|-|TRBV28
CASSLGAGVNEQYF
TGTGCCAGCAGTTTAGGAGCGGGAGTCAACGAGCAGTACTTC
>TRBD2|TRBJ2-3|-|TRBV15
CATSRRIAGGPQDTQYF
TGTGCCACCAGCAGACGTATAGCGGGAGGGCCTCAAGATACGCAGTATTTT
>-|TRBJ1-2|few|TRBV3-1
CASSYNEGYTF
TGTGCCAGCAGCTACAACGAGGGCTACACCTTC
>TRBD1|TRBJ1-5|few|TRBV2
CASSPDRGYHQPQHF
TGTGCCAGCAGTCCGGACAGGGGGTATCATCAGCCCCAGCATTTT